This T cell receptor (beta chain) stems from a study of patients and donors after allogeneic stem cell transplantation. Germline V gene sequence: CDR1 SEHNR, CDR2 FQNEAQ (reference sequence). V was clipped by 5 bases and J by 3 bases, with 14 bases between them. The CDR3 spans 15 residues. TCRdb recomputed calls from the RT-PCR reads with MiXCR, one row per CDR3 protein. The sample contains hundreds of thousands of distinct CDR3 sequences, 16% of which appear only once. This sequence originates from a human donor who was either an allogeneic HSCT recipient or a stem cell or donor lymphocyte infusion donor (not recorded which). It is not recorded whose cells these are; they may come from a transplant donor. Sequenced input: blood, either unsorted or a sorted T cell fraction (not recorded which). The chain employs TRBV7-9 and TRBJ1-5; D gene uncertain. This CDR3 reads CASSLGEAVNQPQHF. CDR3 DNA: TGTGCCAGCAGCCTCGGAGAGGCAGTCAATCAGCCCCAGCATTTT.